What follows are 5 T cell receptor beta chains derived from one specimen sequenced in a study of blood T cell repertoires in COVID-19. The method was immunoSEQ multiplex PCR; TCRdb's version includes in-frame clones alone and lacks a portion of them. The sample includes approximately 230,000 clones, almost 85% of them seen just once. The sample consisted of PBMCs or T cells enriched from blood (not recorded which). The source of these receptors is a man aged 40-49 years who had recovered from COVID-19.

The chain recombines TRBV9 with TRBJ1-4; 8 positions agree with TRBD1. Germline V CDR1 and CDR2: SGDLS, YYNGEE. V was clipped by 3 bases and J by 2 bases; unmatched bases: 3. The length of the CDR3 is 15 residues. CDR3 residues: CASSARQGTNEKLFF. The DNA of the CDR3 is TGTGCCAGCAGCGCTCGACAGGGGACTAATGAAAAACTGTTTTTT. Filled out from reference TRBV9 and TRBJ1-4, the complete variable domain reads DSGVTQTPKHLITATGQRVTLRCSPRSGDLSVYWYQQSLDQGLQFLIQYYNGEERAKGNILERFSAQQFPDLHSELNLSSLELGDSALYFCASSARQGTNEKLFFGSGTQLSVL.

The genes are TRBV5-4 and TRBJ1-4, with TRBD1 matching 8 bases. V trimming: 3 bases; J trimming: 7 bases; junction bases outside the gene matches: 5. CDR3 length equals 14 residues. Germline V lookup: CDR1 SGHNT, CDR2 YYREEE (reference sequence). The CDR3 loop is CASSYDRGGEKLFF. In DNA, the CDR3 is TGTGCCAGCAGCTACGACAGGGGTGGTGAAAAACTGTTTTTT.

This chain joins TRBV5-1 and TRBJ1-1; D is possibly TRBD1 (5 bases). The germline V gene has CDR1 SGHRS and CDR2 YFSETQ. This CDR3 contains 13 residues. The V end was cut by 5 bases, the J end by 4 bases, with 12 bases between. The CDR3 DNA follows: TGCGCCAGCAGAGTCTTGGGGGGCACTGAAGCTTTCTTT. This sequence encodes CASRVLGGTEAFF.

The V gene is TRBV2, the J gene TRBJ2-1; 7 nucleotides agree with TRBD2. The V segment lost 5 bases and the J segment 4 bases; nucleotides outside the gene matches: 2. CDR1 is SNHLY, CDR2 FYNNEI, per germline. The CDR3 spans 13 residues. CDR3 residues: CASSREEYNEQFF. In DNA, the CDR3 is TGTGCCAGCAGTCGGGAGGAGTACAATGAGCAGTTCTTC.

This sequence joins TRBV15 and TRBJ2-1; D may be TRBD2 (6 bases). V was cut by 0 bases and J by 4 bases, with 13 bases left in between. Per the germline V gene, CDR1 is LNHNV and CDR2 is YYDKDF (reference sequence). The CDR3 is made up of 16 amino acids. Here the CDR3 reads CATSRDSRAGYNEQFF. CDR3 nucleotides: TGTGCCACCAGCAGAGATAGTCGAGCGGGTTACAATGAGCAGTTCTTC.